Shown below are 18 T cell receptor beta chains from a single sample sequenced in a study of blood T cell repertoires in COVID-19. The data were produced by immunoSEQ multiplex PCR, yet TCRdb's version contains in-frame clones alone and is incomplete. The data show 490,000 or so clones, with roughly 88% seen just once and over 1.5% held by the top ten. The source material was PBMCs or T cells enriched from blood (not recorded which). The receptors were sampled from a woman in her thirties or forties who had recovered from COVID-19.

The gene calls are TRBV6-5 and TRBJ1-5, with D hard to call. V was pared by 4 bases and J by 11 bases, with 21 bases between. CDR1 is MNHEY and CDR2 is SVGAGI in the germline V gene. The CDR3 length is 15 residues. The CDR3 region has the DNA TGTGCCAGCAGTTTCGCGGAGATTTTCACCCTCTCCCAGCATTTT. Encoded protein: CASSFAEIFTLSQHF.

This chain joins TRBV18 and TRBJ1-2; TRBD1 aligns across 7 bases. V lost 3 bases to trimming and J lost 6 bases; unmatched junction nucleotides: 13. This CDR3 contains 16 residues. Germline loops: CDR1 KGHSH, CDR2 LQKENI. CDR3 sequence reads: CASSPPGVDRVDGYTF. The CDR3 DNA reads TGTGCCAGCTCACCCCCAGGAGTCGACAGGGTGGATGGCTACACCTTC.

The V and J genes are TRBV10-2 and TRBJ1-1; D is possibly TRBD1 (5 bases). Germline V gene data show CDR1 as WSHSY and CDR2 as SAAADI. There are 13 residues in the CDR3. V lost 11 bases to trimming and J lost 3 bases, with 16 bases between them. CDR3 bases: TGCGCCGCGGCCCTAAAAGGGGACACTGAAGCTTTCTTT. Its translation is CAAALKGDTEAFF.

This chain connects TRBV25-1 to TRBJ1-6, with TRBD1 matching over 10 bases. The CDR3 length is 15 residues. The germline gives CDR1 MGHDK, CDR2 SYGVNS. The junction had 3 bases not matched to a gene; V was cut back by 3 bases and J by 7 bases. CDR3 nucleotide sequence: TGTGCCAGCAGTGAGGGGACAGGGGCAAATTCACCCCTCCACTTT. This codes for CASSEGTGANSPLHF.

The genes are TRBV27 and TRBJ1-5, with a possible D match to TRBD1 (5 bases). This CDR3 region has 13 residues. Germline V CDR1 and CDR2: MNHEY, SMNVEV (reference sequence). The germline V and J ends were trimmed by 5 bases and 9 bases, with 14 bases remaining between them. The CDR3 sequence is CASSLGQGSPQHF. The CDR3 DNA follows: TGTGCCAGCAGTCTAGGCCAGGGCTCGCCCCAGCATTTT.

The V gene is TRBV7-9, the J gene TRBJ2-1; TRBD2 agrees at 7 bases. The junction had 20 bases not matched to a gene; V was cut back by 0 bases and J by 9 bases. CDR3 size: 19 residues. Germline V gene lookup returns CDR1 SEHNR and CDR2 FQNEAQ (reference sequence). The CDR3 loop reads CASSLAGWELARYPTEQFF. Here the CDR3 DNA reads TGTGCCAGCAGCTTAGCGGGATGGGAACTAGCGAGATACCCCACTGAGCAGTTCTTC.

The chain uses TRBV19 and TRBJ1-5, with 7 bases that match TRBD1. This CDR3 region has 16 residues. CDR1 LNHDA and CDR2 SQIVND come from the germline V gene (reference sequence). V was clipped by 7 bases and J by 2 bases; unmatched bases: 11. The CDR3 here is CASTIRQGGGNQPQHF. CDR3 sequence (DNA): TGTGCCAGTACCATAAGACAGGGCGGAGGCAATCAGCCCCAGCATTTT.

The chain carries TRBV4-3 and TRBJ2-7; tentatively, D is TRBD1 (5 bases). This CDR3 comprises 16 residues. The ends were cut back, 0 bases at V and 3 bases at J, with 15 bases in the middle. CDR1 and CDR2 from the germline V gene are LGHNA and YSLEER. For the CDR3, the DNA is TGCGCCAGCAGCCAAGAGGCTTCAGGTAGGGGCTACGAGCAGTACTTC. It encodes CASSQEASGRGYEQYF.

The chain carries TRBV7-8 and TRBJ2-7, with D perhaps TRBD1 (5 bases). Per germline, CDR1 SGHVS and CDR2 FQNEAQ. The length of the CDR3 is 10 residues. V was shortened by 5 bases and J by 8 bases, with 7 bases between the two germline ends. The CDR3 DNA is TGTGCCAGCAGCGGGGCTCAGCAGTACTTC. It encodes CASSGAQQYF.

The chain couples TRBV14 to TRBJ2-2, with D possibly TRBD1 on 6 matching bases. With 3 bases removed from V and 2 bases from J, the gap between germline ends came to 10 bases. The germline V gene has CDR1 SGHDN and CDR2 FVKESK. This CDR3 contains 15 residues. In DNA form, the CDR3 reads TGTGCCAGCAGCCACCCGGGACATAACACCGGGGAGCTGTTTTTT. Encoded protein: CASSHPGHNTGELFF.

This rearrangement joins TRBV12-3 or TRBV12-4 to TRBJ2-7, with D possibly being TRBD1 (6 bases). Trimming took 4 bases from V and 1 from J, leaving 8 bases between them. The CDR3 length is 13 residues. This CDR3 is CASSSTGSYEQYF. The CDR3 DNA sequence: TGTGCCAGCAGTTCGACAGGTTCCTACGAGCAGTACTTC.

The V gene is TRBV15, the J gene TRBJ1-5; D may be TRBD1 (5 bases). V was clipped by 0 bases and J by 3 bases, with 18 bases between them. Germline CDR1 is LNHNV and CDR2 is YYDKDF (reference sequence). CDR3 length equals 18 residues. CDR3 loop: CATSRDPRQEGINQPQHF. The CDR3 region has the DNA TGTGCCACCAGCAGAGACCCAAGGCAGGAGGGGATCAATCAGCCCCAGCATTTT.

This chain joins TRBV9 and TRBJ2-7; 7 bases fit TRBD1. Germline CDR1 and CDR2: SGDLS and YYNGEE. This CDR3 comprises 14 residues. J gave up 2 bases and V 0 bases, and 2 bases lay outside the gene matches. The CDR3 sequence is CASSVGGQTYEQYF. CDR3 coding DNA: TGTGCCAGCAGCGTAGGGGGACAGACCTACGAGCAGTACTTC.

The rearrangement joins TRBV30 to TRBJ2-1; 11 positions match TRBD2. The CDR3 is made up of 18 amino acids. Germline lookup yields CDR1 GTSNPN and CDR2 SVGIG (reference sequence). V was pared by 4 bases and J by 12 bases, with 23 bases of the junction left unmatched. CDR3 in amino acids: CAWNRLGLAAFPAGGQFF. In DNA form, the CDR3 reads TGTGCCTGGAATCGTTTGGGACTAGCGGCCTTTCCGGCAGGAGGGCAGTTCTTC.

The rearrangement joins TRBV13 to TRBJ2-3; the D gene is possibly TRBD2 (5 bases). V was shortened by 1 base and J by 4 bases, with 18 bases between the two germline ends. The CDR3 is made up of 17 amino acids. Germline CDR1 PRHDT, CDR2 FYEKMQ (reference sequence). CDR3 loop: CASSLAAPTGIADTQYF. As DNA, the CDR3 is TGTGCCAGCAGCTTAGCGGCCCCTACGGGGATCGCAGATACGCAGTATTTT.

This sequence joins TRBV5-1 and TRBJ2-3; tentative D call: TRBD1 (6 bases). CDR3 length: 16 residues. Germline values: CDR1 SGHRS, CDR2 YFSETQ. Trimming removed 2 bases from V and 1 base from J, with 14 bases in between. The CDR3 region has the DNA TGCGCCAGCAGCTTCCAGGGGATCCCGGGCACAGATACGCAGTATTTT. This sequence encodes CASSFQGIPGTDTQYF.

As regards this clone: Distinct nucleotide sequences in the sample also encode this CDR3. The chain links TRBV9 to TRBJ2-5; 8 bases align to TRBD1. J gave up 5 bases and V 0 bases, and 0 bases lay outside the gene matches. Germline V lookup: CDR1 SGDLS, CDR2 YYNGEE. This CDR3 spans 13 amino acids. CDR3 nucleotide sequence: TGTGCCAGCAGCGTAGCAGGGGGCGAGACCCAGTACTTC. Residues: CASSVAGGETQYF.

This CDR3 is CASSRSGANVLTF. The CDR3 region has the DNA TGTGCCAGCAGTCGCTCTGGGGCCAACGTCCTGACTTTC. The chain is built from TRBV25-1 and TRBJ2-6; D call uncertain. CDR3 length: 13 residues. Looked up from germline, CDR1 is MGHDK and CDR2 is SYGVNS. V was clipped by 5 bases and J by 0 bases, with 2 bases between them.